The rows below give T cell receptor beta chains drawn from one sample of a study of blood T cells in healthy people across ages. TCRdb reprocessed the 5' RACE reads via MiXCR and lists one record per CDR3 protein. The table has 950,000 to 1,200,000 distinct CDR3 sequences, around two fifths seen once. Material for sequencing was blood. The receptor source for this set is a man aged 18 to 35 in good health. Each CDR3 is given with its conserved first and last residue. The order of the fields is D gene, J gene, clone size, V gene, CDR3 DNA, CDR3 protein. The D gene is left open where the match is weak. Rows may omit the clone size; those that give it use once, few, many or a size class.

>NA|TRBJ1-5|few|TRBV27
TGTGCCAGCAGTCTAAACCCGGGTCAGCCCCAGCATTTT
CASSLNPGQPQHF
>NA|TRBJ2-7|NA|TRBV4-3
TGCACCAGCAGCCAAGAGAGGGGTAGGGGGTTCTACGAGCAGTACTTC
CTSSQERGRGFYEQYF
>NA|TRBJ2-3|NA|TRBV7-2
TGTGCCAGCAACCCCCCTCCAAGTTATACGCAGTATTTT
CASNPPPSYTQYF
>TRBD2|TRBJ2-7|NA|TRBV5-1
TGCGCCAGCAGCTTGGGGCCCGGGGGGACTACCGTATCCTACGAGCAGTACTTC
CASSLGPGGTTVSYEQYF
>NA|TRBJ1-4|NA|TRBV5-6
TGTGCCAGCAGCCCCACGGGGGCTGGAAGTGAAAAACTGTTTTTT
CASSPTGAGSEKLFF
>TRBD1|TRBJ1-6|NA|TRBV2
TGTGCCAGCAGGGAAACCGGGACAGGGGCATTCAATTCACCCCTCCACTTT
CASRETGTGAFNSPLHF
>NA|TRBJ2-3|few|TRBV20-1
TGCAGTGCTAGAGGATACACAGATACGCAGTATTTT
CSARGYTDTQYF
>NA|TRBJ2-7|NA|TRBV9
TGTGCCAGCAGCCCCCGAGTTGTAGCGGACTCCTACAACGAGCAGTACTTC
CASSPRVVADSYNEQYF
>NA|TRBJ1-2|few|TRBV15
TGTGCCACCAGCAGACCAGGGCGCAAAGGCTACACCTTC
CATSRPGRKGYTF
>NA|TRBJ1-1|NA|TRBV7-2
TGTGCCAGCACCATAGGCACAGGCACTGAAGCTTTCTTT
CASTIGTGTEAFF
>NA|TRBJ1-1|few|TRBV9
TGTGCCAGCAGCCTACCAGAGGGACAGAACACTGAAGCTTTCTTT
CASSLPEGQNTEAFF
>NA|TRBJ2-3|NA|TRBV12-5
TGTGCTAGTGGTTTGGGTGACACAGATACGCAGTATTTT
CASGLGDTDTQYF
>NA|TRBJ2-1|few|TRBV5-1
TGCGCCAGCAGCCGAACCGGGGCGTATGAGCAGTTCTTC
CASSRTGAYEQFF
>NA|TRBJ2-3|NA|TRBV12-3/TRBV12-4
NA
CASSFGGGAEYF
>NA|TRBJ2-2|NA|TRBV20-1
TGCAGTGCTAGACAAACGACTGGGGAGCTGTTTTTT
CSARQTTGELFF
>NA|TRBJ2-5|NA|TRBV21-1
TGTGCCAGCAGCCCCCCAGGGTTTCTAGCGAGAGAGACCCAGTACTTC
CASSPPGFLARETQYF
>TRBD1|TRBJ1-1|NA|TRBV5-1
TGCGCCAGCAGCTTTAGACCGGGACAGGGGATTGAAGCTTTCTTT
CASSFRPGQGIEAFF
>NA|TRBJ1-2|NA|TRBV29-1
TGCAGCGTTGCTAAGAAACGCAGCAGGGTTGACGGCTACACCTTC
CSVAKKRSRVDGYTF
>NA|TRBJ2-5|NA|TRBV6-2/TRBV6-3
TGTGCCAGCAGATCCATAAAGGCAGGGGTCCGACGCGAGACCCAGTACTTC
CASRSIKAGVRRETQYF
>NA|TRBJ1-4|few|TRBV20-1
TGCAGTGCTAGTGGCAGGGAACGGAATGAAAAACTGTTTTTT
CSASGRERNEKLFF
>NA|TRBJ1-6|NA|TRBV7-3
TGTGCCAGCAGCCTGCTGAGGGTGGGCCCCGCTTCACCCCTCCACTTT
CASSLLRVGPASPLHF
>TRBD1|TRBJ1-4|NA|TRBV5-1
TGCGCCAGCAGCGCGACAGGGAAAACTAATGAAAAACTGTTTTTT
CASSATGKTNEKLFF
>NA|TRBJ1-3|NA|TRBV29-1
TGCAGCGTTGAACTCTTTTCTGGAAACACCATATATTTT
CSVELFSGNTIYF
>TRBD1|TRBJ1-1|few|TRBV28
TGTGCCAGCAGCCGTCTCAACAGGGGCTCTGAAGCTTTCTTT
CASSRLNRGSEAFF
>NA|TRBJ1-1|NA|TRBV13
TGTGCCAGCGGCACCCCGACAGGATTGAACACTGAAGCTTTCTTT
CASGTPTGLNTEAFF
>NA|TRBJ1-1|few|TRBV29-1
TGCAGCGTTGAACCAGGCCATCACGCGGGCACTGAAGCTTTCTTT
CSVEPGHHAGTEAFF
>NA|TRBJ2-2|NA|TRBV20-1
TGCAGTGCTAGAGATCCCCGGGGCGCGGGCACCGGGGAGCTGTTTTTT
CSARDPRGAGTGELFF
>NA|TRBJ2-5|many|TRBV7-9
TGTGCCAGCAGCTTAGTTGTCTCCTTGAGGATGGAGACCCAGTACTTC
CASSLVVSLRMETQYF
>NA|TRBJ2-3|few|TRBV5-6
TGTGCCAGCAGCTTGACGGAATGGCAGACTTTCGGAGATACGCAGTATTTT
CASSLTEWQTFGDTQYF
>NA|TRBJ1-1|NA|TRBV6-5
TGTGCCAGCAGTCGCTCCCTGGGGGGAACTGAAGCTTTCTTT
CASSRSLGGTEAFF
>TRBD2|TRBJ2-2|once|TRBV11-2
TGTGCCAGCAGCTTGCGGGGGGGGGAGAACACCGGGGAGCTGTTTTTT
CASSLRGGENTGELFF
>NA|TRBJ1-1|NA|TRBV28
TGTGCCAGCAGTTTAGAACAGGGTGAAGCTTTCTTT
CASSLEQGEAFF
>NA|TRBJ1-4|NA|TRBV24-1
TGTGCCACCAGTGAACTGCGAGGGAGAGAAAAACTGTTTTTT
CATSELRGREKLFF
>TRBD2|TRBJ2-7|NA|TRBV12-3/TRBV12-4
TGTGCCAGCTCGGGACTAGCGGGGTCTTACTCCTACAATGAGCAGTACTTC
CASSGLAGSYSYNEQYF
>NA|TRBJ1-1|few|TRBV20-1
TGCAGTGCTCGGAGTAGCAGGAACACTGAAGCTTTCTTT
CSARSSRNTEAFF
>NA|TRBJ1-1|NA|TRBV28
TGTGCCAGCCAAAAAGACAGAATGGCATTGAACACTGAAGCTTTCTTT
CASQKDRMALNTEAFF
>TRBD2|TRBJ2-1|few|TRBV27
TGTGCCAGCAGTTTGCTACTAGCGGAAGCCTACAATGAGCAGTTCTTC
CASSLLLAEAYNEQFF
>NA|TRBJ1-1|NA|TRBV4-3
TGCGCCAGCAGCCAAGATGGGGATGCCTTCAGGGGAGGTGAAGCTTTCTTT
CASSQDGDAFRGGEAFF
>NA|TRBJ2-7|few|TRBV6-2/TRBV6-3
TGTGCCAGCAGACCCGTGGGGAGAGCCTACTACGAGCAGTACTTC
CASRPVGRAYYEQYF
>NA|TRBJ1-2|many|TRBV10-3
TGTGCCATCAGTGAGGACAGGAAGAACTATGGCTACACCTTC
CAISEDRKNYGYTF
>NA|TRBJ1-3|NA|TRBV5-4
TGTGCCAGCAGCTTATCAGGGCCCTCCGGAAACACCATATATTTT
CASSLSGPSGNTIYF
>NA|TRBJ2-3|few|TRBV7-6
TGTGCCAGCAGTTCTAAAGGTGGGCGAGGGAACACAGATACGCAGTATTTT
CASSSKGGRGNTDTQYF
>NA|TRBJ1-1|NA|TRBV7-7
TGTGCCAGCAGCTTAGGAGGGGGACGGCACACTGAAGCTTTCTTT
CASSLGGGRHTEAFF
>NA|TRBJ2-1|NA|TRBV24-1
TGTGCCACCAGTGACCCTGGACTGATGAATGAGCAGTTCTTC
CATSDPGLMNEQFF
>TRBD1|TRBJ1-2|once|TRBV24-1
TGTGCCACCAGTGATCCGAGACAGGGGAAGGACTACACCTTC
CATSDPRQGKDYTF
>NA|TRBJ1-2|NA|TRBV4-2
TGTGCCAGCAGCCCATCACGAGGGGGGGAAAGGGATGGCTACACCTTC
CASSPSRGGERDGYTF
>TRBD1|TRBJ1-2|NA|TRBV4-3
TGCGCCAGCAGCCCCCGGGACAGGGGAAGTCATGGCTACACCTTC
CASSPRDRGSHGYTF
>NA|TRBJ1-1|few|TRBV10-3
TGTGCCATCAGTGGGACAGCTATGAACACTGAAGCTTTCTTT
CAISGTAMNTEAFF
>NA|TRBJ2-7|NA|TRBV10-3
TGTGCCATCAGTGAGCCGGGACCCCTGAGCTACGAGCAGTACTTC
CAISEPGPLSYEQYF
>TRBD2|TRBJ2-7|many|TRBV2
TGTGCCAGCAGCGACGGGGGGTACGAGCAGTACTTC
CASSDGGYEQYF
>NA|TRBJ2-1|NA|TRBV10-3
TGTGCCATCAGTGAGGTCGGCTGGTACTCCTATAATGAGCAGTTCTTC
CAISEVGWYSYNEQFF
>NA|TRBJ1-4|NA|TRBV2
TGTGCCAGCACTAGTAGCACTAATGAAAAACTGTTTTTT
CASTSSTNEKLFF
>TRBD1|TRBJ1-4|NA|TRBV7-2
TGTGCCAGCAGCTCCTGGGGACAGAAAAATGAAAAACTGTTTTTT
CASSSWGQKNEKLFF
>NA|TRBJ2-7|NA|TRBV12-3/TRBV12-4
TGTGCCAGCAGTTTAGTCGACGGAGCGAACGAGCAGTACTTC
CASSLVDGANEQYF
>NA|TRBJ2-2|NA|TRBV20-1
TGCAGTGCTAGGGGGTCGGTCGGGGAGCTGTTTTTT
CSARGSVGELFF
>TRBD2|TRBJ2-3|NA|TRBV20-1
TGCAGTGCTAGAGACCCTAGCGGGGGGACTAGCACAGATACGCAGTATTTT
CSARDPSGGTSTDTQYF
>NA|TRBJ2-1|NA|TRBV29-1
TGCAGCGCCATCCCTGGGGGGAACGAGCAGTTCTTC
CSAIPGGNEQFF
>NA|TRBJ1-2|few|TRBV16
TGTGCCAGCAGCCAAGGGTCAGGGAGGAACTATGGCTACACCTTC
CASSQGSGRNYGYTF
>TRBD2|TRBJ2-7|NA|TRBV29-1
TGCAGCGTTGTGTCCGGGGAGGGCTACGAGCAGTACTTC
CSVVSGEGYEQYF